A selection of T cell receptor beta chains follows, all from one sample in a study of vaccination and CD4 T cells after COVID-19. In TCRdb, the PCR reads were re-called with MiXCR into one record per CDR3 protein. The sample has around 15,000 distinct CDR3 sequences; approximately 70% are singletons. Their cognate antigens are unknown. Sequences were obtained from CD4+ T cells from blood, cultured in vitro. Receptor source: a human donor who had recovered from COVID-19. CDR3s include the opening cysteine and the closing phenylalanine or tryptophan. Each record gives: CDR3 protein, CDR3 DNA, D gene, clone size, J gene, V gene. A D gene is named only where the DNA matches it firmly. Clone size is given for some rows only: seen once, a few or many times, or a class if the clone is expanded.

CDR3 protein: CASSKTYPTGLSYEQYF
CDR3 DNA: TGTGCCAGCAGCAAAACGTACCCGACAGGGCTCTCCTACGAGCAGTACTTC
D gene: -
clone size: -
J gene: TRBJ2-7
V gene: TRBV21-1

CDR3 protein: CASSSPGTGNQPQHF
CDR3 DNA: TGTGCCAGCAGTTCTCCCGGGACAGGGAATCAGCCCCAGCATTTT
D gene: TRBD1
clone size: -
J gene: TRBJ1-5
V gene: TRBV28

CDR3 protein: CASRGGVGQPQHF
CDR3 DNA: TGTGCCAGCAGGGGTGGGGTAGGGCAGCCCCAGCATTTT
D gene: -
clone size: -
J gene: TRBJ1-5
V gene: TRBV27

CDR3 protein: CASRLTGGGTGELFF
CDR3 DNA: TGTGCCAGCAGATTGACAGGGGGTGGCACCGGGGAGCTGTTTTTT
D gene: TRBD1
clone size: once
J gene: TRBJ2-2
V gene: TRBV6-1

CDR3 protein: CAISDRTGPHQPQHF
CDR3 DNA: TGTGCCATCAGCGACCGGACAGGGCCTCATCAGCCCCAGCATTTT
D gene: TRBD1
clone size: -
J gene: TRBJ1-5
V gene: TRBV10-3

CDR3 protein: CASSQALPSLNTEAFF
CDR3 DNA: TGCGCCAGCAGCCAGGCCCTCCCGAGTTTAAACACTGAAGCTTTCTTT
D gene: -
clone size: -
J gene: TRBJ1-1
V gene: TRBV4-1

CDR3 protein: CASSPAYGQGTDTQYF
CDR3 DNA: TGTGCCAGCAGCCCCGCCTACGGACAGGGAACAGATACGCAGTATTTT
D gene: TRBD1
clone size: -
J gene: TRBJ2-3
V gene: TRBV11-3

CDR3 protein: CASRSGGGYGYTF
CDR3 DNA: TGTGCCAGCAGGTCAGGGGGTGGCTATGGCTACACCTTC
D gene: TRBD1
clone size: -
J gene: TRBJ1-2
V gene: TRBV2

CDR3 protein: CASSQPPTGTDTQYF
CDR3 DNA: TGTGCCAGCAGCCAACCCCCGACGGGCACAGATACGCAGTATTTT
D gene: -
clone size: few
J gene: TRBJ2-3
V gene: TRBV7-3

CDR3 protein: CSAPRSGSDTEAFF
CDR3 DNA: TGCAGTGCTCCACGCTCAGGATCGGACACTGAAGCTTTCTTT
D gene: -
clone size: few
J gene: TRBJ1-1
V gene: TRBV20-1

CDR3 protein: CSAPAGTREGTDTQYF
CDR3 DNA: TGCAGTGCGCCTGCAGGCACCCGGGAGGGCACAGATACGCAGTATTTT
D gene: TRBD2
clone size: -
J gene: TRBJ2-3
V gene: TRBV20-1

CDR3 protein: CASNWGNSNQPQHF
CDR3 DNA: TGTGCCAGCAACTGGGGCAATAGCAATCAGCCCCAGCATTTT
D gene: -
clone size: -
J gene: TRBJ1-5
V gene: TRBV6-2/TRBV6-3

CDR3 protein: CASSHSRQGMNTEAFF
CDR3 DNA: TGTGCCAGCAGTCATTCCCGACAGGGAATGAACACTGAAGCTTTCTTT
D gene: TRBD1
clone size: -
J gene: TRBJ1-1
V gene: TRBV6-1

CDR3 protein: CASSLWGRKGRGTEAFF
CDR3 DNA: TGTGCCAGCAGTTTGTGGGGACGCAAGGGCCGAGGCACTGAAGCTTTCTTT
D gene: -
clone size: -
J gene: TRBJ1-1
V gene: TRBV27

CDR3 protein: CAWSPGTSVGEQYF
CDR3 DNA: TGTGCCTGGAGTCCCGGGACTAGCGTGGGCGAGCAGTACTTC
D gene: TRBD2
clone size: once
J gene: TRBJ2-7
V gene: TRBV30

CDR3 protein: CASSLSLLSSYEQYF
CDR3 DNA: TGTGCCAGCAGCTTAAGTCTTTTGAGCTCCTACGAGCAGTACTTC
D gene: -
clone size: -
J gene: TRBJ2-7
V gene: TRBV7-2

CDR3 protein: CASTPGRKGPEAFF
CDR3 DNA: TGTGCCAGCACTCCGGGGAGGAAAGGCCCTGAAGCTTTCTTT
D gene: -
clone size: -
J gene: TRBJ1-1
V gene: TRBV12-3/TRBV12-4

CDR3 protein: CASRGLTSDGSPQHF
CDR3 DNA: TGTGCCAGCAGGGGACTTACCTCGGATGGTTCGCCCCAGCATTTT
D gene: -
clone size: -
J gene: TRBJ1-5
V gene: TRBV6-1

CDR3 protein: CASSGTVNTGELFF
CDR3 DNA: TGTGCCAGCAGTGGGACAGTGAACACCGGGGAGCTGTTTTTT
D gene: TRBD1
clone size: few
J gene: TRBJ2-2
V gene: TRBV27

CDR3 protein: CASRELGSNTIYF
CDR3 DNA: TGTGCCAGCAGAGAGTTGGGCTCAAACACCATATATTTT
D gene: -
clone size: few
J gene: TRBJ1-3
V gene: TRBV27

CDR3 protein: CASSYSDRVGSPLHF
CDR3 DNA: TGTGCCAGCAGTTACTCAGACAGGGTCGGGTCACCCCTCCACTTT
D gene: TRBD1
clone size: few
J gene: TRBJ1-6
V gene: TRBV6-5

CDR3 protein: CASSFVRYEQYF
CDR3 DNA: TGTGCCAGCAGTTTCGTGCGCTACGAGCAGTACTTC
D gene: -
clone size: -
J gene: TRBJ2-7
V gene: TRBV12-3/TRBV12-4

CDR3 protein: CASSYSKDAPETQYF
CDR3 DNA: TGTGCCAGCAGTTACTCGAAGGACGCCCCAGAGACCCAGTACTTC
D gene: -
clone size: -
J gene: TRBJ2-5
V gene: TRBV6-5

CDR3 protein: CASSRDAGGYNEQFF
CDR3 DNA: TGTGCCAGCAGCCGCGACGCGGGAGGGTACAATGAGCAGTTCTTC
D gene: TRBD2
clone size: -
J gene: TRBJ2-1
V gene: TRBV7-8

CDR3 protein: CAWSTQGGNSPLHF
CDR3 DNA: TGTGCCTGGAGTACACAGGGGGGTAATTCACCCCTCCACTTT
D gene: TRBD1
clone size: few
J gene: TRBJ1-6
V gene: TRBV30

CDR3 protein: CSARTGSQPQHF
CDR3 DNA: TGCAGTGCCAGGACAGGGAGTCAGCCCCAGCATTTT
D gene: TRBD1
clone size: few
J gene: TRBJ1-5
V gene: TRBV20-1

CDR3 protein: CAWSAGTNYGYTF
CDR3 DNA: TGTGCCTGGAGCGCAGGGACGAACTATGGCTACACCTTC
D gene: -
clone size: -
J gene: TRBJ1-2
V gene: TRBV30

CDR3 protein: CATSGVRGANTEAFF
CDR3 DNA: TGTGCCACCAGTGGTGTACGGGGAGCGAACACTGAAGCTTTCTTT
D gene: -
clone size: few
J gene: TRBJ1-1
V gene: TRBV24-1

CDR3 protein: CSVLQGRRGDKGGRPLYEQYF
CDR3 DNA: TGCAGCGTCCTCCAGGGACGCAGGGGGGATAAAGGCGGGAGACCCCTCTACGAGCAGTACTTC
D gene: -
clone size: -
J gene: TRBJ2-7
V gene: TRBV29-1

CDR3 protein: CASSGQWLGPQHF
CDR3 DNA: TGCGCCAGCAGTGGACAGTGGCTTGGGCCCCAGCATTTT
D gene: -
clone size: -
J gene: TRBJ1-5
V gene: TRBV10-2

CDR3 protein: CASAWDLFTEAFF
CDR3 DNA: TGTGCCAGCGCATGGGACCTATTCACTGAAGCTTTCTTT
D gene: -
clone size: -
J gene: TRBJ1-1
V gene: TRBV7-2

CDR3 protein: CATSRDRTDRGGGYTF
CDR3 DNA: TGTGCCACCAGCAGAGACCGGACTGACAGGGGCGGGGGCTACACCTTC
D gene: TRBD1
clone size: -
J gene: TRBJ1-2
V gene: TRBV15